This is a list of T cell receptor beta chains from one sample in a study of blood T cell repertoires in COVID-19. Some clones are missing from TCRdb's copy, which holds only in-frame ones; the method was immunoSEQ multiplex PCR. The table includes over 200,000 clones, about 88% detected once. The sequencing input was peripheral blood. The receptors were gathered from a man aged 55 to 70 who had recovered from COVID-19. Each CDR3 is given with its conserved first and last residue. D genes are given only for firm matches. Size values are once, few and many counts, or a class for expanded clones, and some rows have none.

TRBV3-1/TRBV3-2	TRBJ2-7	NA	14	NA	CASSQYGEAYEQYF	TGTGCCAGCAGCCAATACGGGGAGGCCTACGAGCAGTACTTC
TRBV6-1	TRBJ1-4	NA	18	NA	CASSDSRGRLLGNEKLFF	TGTGCCAGCAGTGATTCCAGGGGCCGCCTACTGGGTAATGAAAAACTGTTTTTT
TRBV2	TRBJ2-7	NA	14	TRBD2	CAGLGLAGTYEQYF	TGTGCCGGACTGGGACTAGCGGGTACCTACGAGCAGTACTTC
TRBV19	TRBJ1-1	NA	15	NA	CASGPSIGPFTEAFF	TGTGCCAGTGGGCCGAGTATAGGCCCTTTCACTGAAGCTTTCTTT
TRBV5-6	TRBJ2-7	NA	11	NA	CASSQTREQYF	TGTGCCAGCAGCCAGACGCGGGAGCAGTACTTC
TRBV6-5	TRBJ1-6	once	15	TRBD1	CASSGWTGFHSPLHF	TGTGCCAGCAGCGGTTGGACAGGGTTTCATTCACCCCTCCACTTT
TRBV29-1	TRBJ2-3	NA	13	NA	CSVYGGSKDTQYF	TGCAGCGTGTATGGGGGGAGTAAAGATACGCAGTATTTT
TRBV6-6	TRBJ2-3	NA	16	TRBD2	CASSYPSGVRTDTQYF	TGTGCCAGCAGTTACCCTAGCGGGGTTCGAACAGATACGCAGTATTTT
TRBV6-4	TRBJ2-2	NA	15	NA	CASNPGGPYTGELFF	TGTGCCAGCAACCCCGGTGGGCCCTACACCGGGGAGCTGTTTTTT
TRBV11-2	TRBJ1-1	NA	15	NA	CASSLVGQPATEAFF	TGTGCCAGCAGCTTAGTAGGACAACCGGCCACTGAAGCTTTCTTT